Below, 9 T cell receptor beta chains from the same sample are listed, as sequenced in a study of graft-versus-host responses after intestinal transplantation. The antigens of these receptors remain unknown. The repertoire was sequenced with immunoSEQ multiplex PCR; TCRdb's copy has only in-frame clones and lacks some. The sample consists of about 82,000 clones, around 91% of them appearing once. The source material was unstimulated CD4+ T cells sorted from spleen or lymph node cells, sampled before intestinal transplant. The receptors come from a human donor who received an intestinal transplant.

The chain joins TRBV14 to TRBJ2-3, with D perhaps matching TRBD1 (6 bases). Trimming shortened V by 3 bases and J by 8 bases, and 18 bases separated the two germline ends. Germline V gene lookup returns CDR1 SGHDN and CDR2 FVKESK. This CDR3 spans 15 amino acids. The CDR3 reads CASSQQGSPLGTQYF. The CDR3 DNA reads TGTGCCAGCAGCCAGCAGGGGTCCCCCCTCGGTACGCAGTATTTT.

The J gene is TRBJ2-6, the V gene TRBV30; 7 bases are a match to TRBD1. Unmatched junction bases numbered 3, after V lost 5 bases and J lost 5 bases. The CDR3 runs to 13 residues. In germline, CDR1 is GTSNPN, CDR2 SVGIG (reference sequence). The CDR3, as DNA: TGTGCCTGGCGACAGGGATGGGCCAACGTCCTGACTTTC. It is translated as CAWRQGWANVLTF.

This CDR3 is CASSSEGWGAEAFF. The CDR3, as DNA: TGCGCCAGCAGCTCCGAAGGCTGGGGCGCTGAAGCTTTCTTT. J is TRBJ1-1 and V is TRBV5-1; D is perhaps TRBD1 (5 bases). V lost 3 bases to trimming and J lost 6 bases, with 15 bases between them. The CDR3 spans 14 residues. The germline V gene encodes CDR1 SGHRS and CDR2 YFSETQ. The variable domain in full, with the rest retrieved from reference TRBV5-1 and TRBJ1-1, is KAGVTQTPRYLIKTRGQQVTLSCSPISGHRSVSWYQQTPGQGLQFLFEYFSETQRNKGNFPGRFSGRQFSNSRSEMNVSTLELGDSALYLCASSSEGWGAEAFFGQGTRLTVV.

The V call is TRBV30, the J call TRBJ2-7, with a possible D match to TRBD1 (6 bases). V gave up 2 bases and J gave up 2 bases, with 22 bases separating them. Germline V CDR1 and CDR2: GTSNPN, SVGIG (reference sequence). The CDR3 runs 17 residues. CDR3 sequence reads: CAWSFSSGHLKTYEQYF. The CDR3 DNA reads TGTGCCTGGAGTTTTTCTTCGGGACATCTTAAAACCTACGAGCAGTACTTC.

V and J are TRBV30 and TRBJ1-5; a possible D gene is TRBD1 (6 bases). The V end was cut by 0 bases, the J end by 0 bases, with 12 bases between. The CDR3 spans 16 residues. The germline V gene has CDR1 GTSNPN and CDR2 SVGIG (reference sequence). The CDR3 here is CAWSVQGYYSNQPQHF. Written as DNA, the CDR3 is TGTGCCTGGAGTGTACAGGGATACTATAGCAATCAGCCCCAGCATTTT.

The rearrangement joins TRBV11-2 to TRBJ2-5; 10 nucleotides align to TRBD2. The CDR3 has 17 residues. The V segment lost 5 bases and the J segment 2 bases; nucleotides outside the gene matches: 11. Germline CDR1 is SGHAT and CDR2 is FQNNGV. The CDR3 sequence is CASSPGASGGVQETQYF. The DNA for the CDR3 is TGTGCCAGCAGCCCCGGGGCCAGCGGGGGGGTACAAGAGACCCAGTACTTC. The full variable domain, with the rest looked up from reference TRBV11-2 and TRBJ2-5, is EAGVAQSPRYKIIEKRQSVAFWCNPISGHATLYWYQQILGQGPKLLIQFQNNGVVDDSQLPKDRFSAERLKGVDSTLKIQPAKLEDSAVYLCASSPGASGGVQETQYFGPGTRLLVL.

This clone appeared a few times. The chain's CDR3 is CASSLGARGSYEQYF. DNA for the CDR3: TGTGCCAGCAGCTTGGGGGCTCGGGGCTCCTACGAGCAGTACTTC. The chain employs TRBV5-8 and TRBJ2-7; TRBD2 is a possible D gene (5 bases). CDR3 length: 15 amino acids. V lost 0 bases, J lost 0 bases, and 10 bases lay in between. Germline V gives CDR1 SGHTS, CDR2 YDEGEE.

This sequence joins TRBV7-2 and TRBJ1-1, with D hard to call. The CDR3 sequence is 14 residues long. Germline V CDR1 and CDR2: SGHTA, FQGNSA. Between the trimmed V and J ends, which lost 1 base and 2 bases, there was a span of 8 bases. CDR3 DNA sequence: TGTGCCAGCAGCTTAGTTGGCGGTAACACTGAAGCTTTCTTT. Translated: CASSLVGGNTEAFF.

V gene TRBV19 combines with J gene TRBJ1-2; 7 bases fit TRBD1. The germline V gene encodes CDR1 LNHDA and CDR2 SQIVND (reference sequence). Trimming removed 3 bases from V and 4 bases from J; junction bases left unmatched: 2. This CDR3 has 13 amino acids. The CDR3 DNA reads TGTGCCAGTAGTATGACAGGGCTCTATGGCTACACCTTC. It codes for CASSMTGLYGYTF.